The rows below give T cell receptor beta chains drawn from one sample of a study of T cell responses to AZD1222 COVID-19 vaccine. Generated by immunoSEQ multiplex PCR, the TCRdb table keeps only in-frame clones and is missing some. The profile covers about 130,000 clones, with 87% appearing a single time and roughly 1.5% taken by the ten largest. The sequenced sample was peripheral blood, obtained on day 0 of AZD1222 vaccination. All receptors come from an adult in good health. The CDR3 runs from the conserved cysteine through the conserved F or W. The D gene is left open where the match is weak. The listing skips clone size in some rows; elsewhere it reads once, few, many or a size class.

cdr3_nt: TGCGCCAGCAGCCAGACTAGCGGGGGGGCCCCCTACAATGAGCAGTTCTTC
cdr3_aa: CASSQTSGGAPYNEQFF
d_call: TRBD2
cdr3_length: 17
clone_size: .
j_call: TRBJ2-1
v_call: TRBV5-1

cdr3_nt: TGTGCCAGCAGTTCCATGACAGGGGGGAACTATGGCTACACCTTC
cdr3_aa: CASSSMTGGNYGYTF
d_call: TRBD1
cdr3_length: 15
clone_size: .
j_call: TRBJ1-2
v_call: TRBV28

cdr3_nt: TGTGCCAGCAGCTTCGGGGGGGCCGATCAGCCCCAGCATTTT
cdr3_aa: CASSFGGADQPQHF
d_call: .
cdr3_length: 14
clone_size: once
j_call: TRBJ1-5
v_call: TRBV7-2

cdr3_nt: TGCGCCAGCAGCGCCTCGGGACAGGGGCGGAATGAGCAGTTCTTC
cdr3_aa: CASSASGQGRNEQFF
d_call: TRBD1
cdr3_length: 15
clone_size: .
j_call: TRBJ2-1
v_call: TRBV5-1

cdr3_nt: TGTGCCAGCAGTAGGACAGGGGTTAGCAATCAGCCCCAGCATTTT
cdr3_aa: CASSRTGVSNQPQHF
d_call: TRBD1
cdr3_length: 15
clone_size: .
j_call: TRBJ1-5
v_call: TRBV6-2/TRBV6-3

cdr3_nt: TGTGCCAGCAGCGGACCCGGGACAGGGGAGAATCAGCCCCAGCATTTT
cdr3_aa: CASSGPGTGENQPQHF
d_call: TRBD1
cdr3_length: 16
clone_size: .
j_call: TRBJ1-5
v_call: TRBV9

cdr3_nt: TGCGCCAGCAGCCAACAGGGGGCCGAGCAGTACTTC
cdr3_aa: CASSQQGAEQYF
d_call: TRBD1
cdr3_length: 12
clone_size: few
j_call: TRBJ2-7
v_call: TRBV4-1

cdr3_nt: TGTGCCAGCAGTAACGACAGGGTACTGTACGAGCAGTACTTC
cdr3_aa: CASSNDRVLYEQYF
d_call: TRBD1
cdr3_length: 14
clone_size: .
j_call: TRBJ2-7
v_call: TRBV6-5

cdr3_nt: TGTGCCAGCAGTGAACAGGGAGATAATCAGCCCCAGCATTTT
cdr3_aa: CASSEQGDNQPQHF
d_call: .
cdr3_length: 14
clone_size: .
j_call: TRBJ1-5
v_call: TRBV2

cdr3_nt: TGTGCCAGCAGTTTATCAGCTCAGGGGAACTATGGCTACACCTTC
cdr3_aa: CASSLSAQGNYGYTF
d_call: .
cdr3_length: 15
clone_size: .
j_call: TRBJ1-2
v_call: TRBV27

cdr3_nt: TGCGCCAGCAGCCAAGATGGAGAGGGACAGGGCCGTCAGCCCCAGCATTTT
cdr3_aa: CASSQDGEGQGRQPQHF
d_call: TRBD1
cdr3_length: 17
clone_size: once
j_call: TRBJ1-5
v_call: TRBV4-1

cdr3_nt: TGTGCCACCAGTGAAACCGGGACAGGTGGAGGCTACACCTTC
cdr3_aa: CATSETGTGGGYTF
d_call: TRBD1
cdr3_length: 14
clone_size: .
j_call: TRBJ1-2
v_call: TRBV24-1

cdr3_nt: TGTGCCAGCAGCTCCCTGGGGCAAGAGACCCAGTACTTC
cdr3_aa: CASSSLGQETQYF
d_call: .
cdr3_length: 13
clone_size: .
j_call: TRBJ2-5
v_call: TRBV11-2

cdr3_nt: TGTGCCAGCAGTGACTACGAGCAGTACTTC
cdr3_aa: CASSDYEQYF
d_call: .
cdr3_length: 10
clone_size: few
j_call: TRBJ2-7
v_call: TRBV28

cdr3_nt: TGTGCCAGCAGCGTAGGAGCGGGGGCCCTCACAGATACGCAGTATTTT
cdr3_aa: CASSVGAGALTDTQYF
d_call: TRBD2
cdr3_length: 16
clone_size: .
j_call: TRBJ2-3
v_call: TRBV9

cdr3_nt: TGCGCCAGCAGCCTGGACACGAAATATGGCTACACCTTC
cdr3_aa: CASSLDTKYGYTF
d_call: .
cdr3_length: 13
clone_size: .
j_call: TRBJ1-2
v_call: TRBV5-1

cdr3_nt: TGTGCCAGCAGTTCGGTTTGGGAGGCAGATACGCAGTATTTT
cdr3_aa: CASSSVWEADTQYF
d_call: .
cdr3_length: 14
clone_size: .
j_call: TRBJ2-3
v_call: TRBV27

cdr3_nt: TGCGCCAGCAGCCGCCCCGGGACAGACCTCTCCTACGAGCAGTACTTC
cdr3_aa: CASSRPGTDLSYEQYF
d_call: TRBD1
cdr3_length: 16
clone_size: .
j_call: TRBJ2-7
v_call: TRBV5-1

cdr3_nt: TGTGCCAGCAGTTACGTAACAGGGGGAAACGAGCAGTTCTTC
cdr3_aa: CASSYVTGGNEQFF
d_call: TRBD1
cdr3_length: 14
clone_size: .
j_call: TRBJ2-1
v_call: TRBV6-5

cdr3_nt: TGTGCCAGCAGTTACCTGGCCTATGGCTACACCTTC
cdr3_aa: CASSYLAYGYTF
d_call: .
cdr3_length: 12
clone_size: .
j_call: TRBJ1-2
v_call: TRBV6-2/TRBV6-3

cdr3_nt: TGTGCCAGCAGCGTCACCCCGGCAGGGCCCGGGGGACCCCAGCATTTT
cdr3_aa: CASSVTPAGPGGPQHF
d_call: .
cdr3_length: 16
clone_size: .
j_call: TRBJ1-5
v_call: TRBV4-2

cdr3_nt: TGTGCCAGCAGTCCAGGGGGGACCTTCTATGGCTACACCTTC
cdr3_aa: CASSPGGTFYGYTF
d_call: TRBD1
cdr3_length: 14
clone_size: .
j_call: TRBJ1-2
v_call: TRBV27

cdr3_nt: TGCGCCAGCAGCGGCGAAGGTATGAGCGGACAGGGGCTCACTGAAGCTTTCTTT
cdr3_aa: CASSGEGMSGQGLTEAFF
d_call: TRBD1
cdr3_length: 18
clone_size: few
j_call: TRBJ1-1
v_call: TRBV5-1

cdr3_nt: TGTGCCAGCAGCGGATCCAGGGGCCCCTATGGCTACACCTTC
cdr3_aa: CASSGSRGPYGYTF
d_call: .
cdr3_length: 14
clone_size: few
j_call: TRBJ1-2
v_call: TRBV5-8

cdr3_nt: TGTGCCAGCTCAGGGGACAGAAATTCACCCCTCCACTTT
cdr3_aa: CASSGDRNSPLHF
d_call: TRBD1
cdr3_length: 13
clone_size: .
j_call: TRBJ1-6
v_call: TRBV18

cdr3_nt: TGTGCCAGCAGCGGGGATTCCGCCGAGCAGTACTTC
cdr3_aa: CASSGDSAEQYF
d_call: .
cdr3_length: 12
clone_size: .
j_call: TRBJ2-7
v_call: TRBV7-9

cdr3_nt: TGTGCCAGCAGCTTTTTGGGACAGGCGCCTTATGGCTACACCTTC
cdr3_aa: CASSFLGQAPYGYTF
d_call: TRBD1
cdr3_length: 15
clone_size: .
j_call: TRBJ1-2
v_call: TRBV11-1

cdr3_nt: TGCGCCAGCAGCTGGGCTAGCGGGGCCCTCTCCTACGAGCAGTACTTC
cdr3_aa: CASSWASGALSYEQYF
d_call: TRBD2
cdr3_length: 16
clone_size: .
j_call: TRBJ2-7
v_call: TRBV5-1

cdr3_nt: TGTGCCAGTAACGGGGGGACAGGGAGATCGGAAGAGACCCAGTACTTC
cdr3_aa: CASNGGTGRSEETQYF
d_call: TRBD1
cdr3_length: 16
clone_size: .
j_call: TRBJ2-5
v_call: TRBV19

cdr3_nt: TGTGCCAGCAGCGTGACCGCAAATAGCAATCAGCCCCAGCATTTT
cdr3_aa: CASSVTANSNQPQHF
d_call: .
cdr3_length: 15
clone_size: .
j_call: TRBJ1-5
v_call: TRBV6-5

cdr3_nt: TGTGCCTTCCAAAGTTACAGGGGCTTCCATGGCTACACCTTC
cdr3_aa: CAFQSYRGFHGYTF
d_call: TRBD1
cdr3_length: 14
clone_size: .
j_call: TRBJ1-2
v_call: TRBV30

cdr3_nt: TGTGCCAGCAGTTTAGGGGGGATAGCGGGCTACACCTTC
cdr3_aa: CASSLGGIAGYTF
d_call: .
cdr3_length: 13
clone_size: .
j_call: TRBJ1-2
v_call: TRBV27

cdr3_nt: TGTGCCAGCAGCTCCAGGGACGAAAACACTGAAGCTTTCTTT
cdr3_aa: CASSSRDENTEAFF
d_call: .
cdr3_length: 14
clone_size: .
j_call: TRBJ1-1
v_call: TRBV7-9

cdr3_nt: TGTGCCATCAGTGTAGAGACAGGGACTCAAGAGACCCAGTACTTC
cdr3_aa: CAISVETGTQETQYF
d_call: .
cdr3_length: 15
clone_size: .
j_call: TRBJ2-5
v_call: TRBV10-3

cdr3_nt: TGTGCCAGCAGCCCCCAGGCGGGCTATGAGCAGTTCTTC
cdr3_aa: CASSPQAGYEQFF
d_call: .
cdr3_length: 13
clone_size: .
j_call: TRBJ2-1
v_call: TRBV13

cdr3_nt: TGTGCCATTCTTAATCAGGGGGCCCAAGAGCAGTACTTC
cdr3_aa: CAILNQGAQEQYF
d_call: TRBD1
cdr3_length: 13
clone_size: .
j_call: TRBJ2-7
v_call: TRBV6-5

cdr3_nt: TGTGCCAGCAGTACCCCCTCCTCCTACGAGCAGTACTTC
cdr3_aa: CASSTPSSYEQYF
d_call: .
cdr3_length: 13
clone_size: .
j_call: TRBJ2-7
v_call: TRBV27

cdr3_nt: TGCAGCGGGGGCGGGCTTAGCTCCTACAATGAGCAGTTCTTC
cdr3_aa: CSGGGLSSYNEQFF
d_call: .
cdr3_length: 14
clone_size: once
j_call: TRBJ2-1
v_call: TRBV29-1

cdr3_nt: TGCGCCAGCAGTCTCCCGGCCCAGCGGGGTTCCGGGGAGCTGTTTTTT
cdr3_aa: CASSLPAQRGSGELFF
d_call: TRBD2
cdr3_length: 16
clone_size: .
j_call: TRBJ2-2
v_call: TRBV4-1

cdr3_nt: TGTGCCAGCAGCCCCAGCGGGGGGCTACAGTATTGGCAGTACTTC
cdr3_aa: CASSPSGGLQYWQYF
d_call: TRBD2
cdr3_length: 15
clone_size: few
j_call: TRBJ2-7
v_call: TRBV3-1/TRBV3-2